The clone carrying this TCR beta chain was seen many times. Its specificity is not known. There are 13 residues in the CDR3. Trimming removed 6 bases from V and 2 bases from J, with 9 bases in between. The germline V gene has CDR1 LNHDA and CDR2 SQIVND (reference sequence). Both 60 Vbeta primers and 13 Jbeta primers went into the PCR. Profiled with immunoSEQ multiplex PCR; TCRdb holds only in-frame clones, not every one. The sample lists 85,000 to 90,000 clones, roughly 80% seen once, with roughly a tenth in the top ten. These data are taken from a study of cytomegalovirus exposure and HLA in healthy donors. Regarding the study as a whole: Apparent HLA restriction characterized most CMV-associated TCR beta chains in a later analysis.

The sample consisted of PBMCs. The sequence derives from a man aged 30 to 45 in good health and CMV-seropositive. The chain recombines TRBV19 with TRBJ2-3; D is ambiguous. The DNA for the CDR3 is TGTGCCAGTAGCCCCGTAGCCACAGATACGCAGTATTTT. Translation: CASSPVATDTQYF.